Listed below are T cell receptor beta chains from one sample, sequenced in a study of PD-1 blockade in classical Hodgkin lymphoma. The protocol was immunoSEQ multiplex PCR, while the TCRdb copy is restricted to in-frame clones and leaves out a portion. The table includes 28,000 or so clones, about 72% detected once. This sample comprised peripheral blood mononuclear cells (PBMCs), obtained before the fourth cycle of nivolumab. These receptors were obtained from a human donor with classical Hodgkin lymphoma. CDR3s include the opening cysteine and the closing phenylalanine or tryptophan. Fields, in order: clone size, J gene, D gene, V gene, CDR3 protein, CDR3 DNA. The D gene is left open where the match is weak. A clone size is listed for some rows: how often the clone was seen (once, few, many), or a class if it is expanded.

size: .; J: TRBJ2-6; D: TRBD1; V: TRBV6-6; CDR3: CASRWTGGSGANVLTF; DNA: TGTGCCAGCAGATGGACAGGGGGCTCTGGGGCCAACGTCCTGACTTTC
size: .; J: TRBJ2-2; D: .; V: TRBV5-6; CDR3: CASSPGWSGELFF; DNA: TGTGCCAGCAGCCCGGGCTGGTCTGGGGAGCTGTTTTTT
size: once; J: TRBJ2-3; D: TRBD1; V: TRBV27; CDR3: CASSLLMGQSTDTQYF; DNA: TGTGCCAGCAGCTTACTTATGGGACAGAGCACAGATACGCAGTATTTT
size: .; J: TRBJ2-3; D: .; V: TRBV6-1; CDR3: CASTVGDDTQYF; DNA: TGTGCCAGCACGGTCGGGGACGATACGCAGTATTTT
size: .; J: TRBJ2-7; D: TRBD2; V: TRBV7-8; CDR3: CASSLAASGSYEQYF; DNA: TGTGCCAGCAGCTTAGCTGCTAGCGGCTCCTACGAGCAGTACTTC
size: .; J: TRBJ2-3; D: .; V: TRBV21-1; CDR3: CASSKALDTRTRDTQYF; DNA: TGTGCCAGCAGCAAAGCCCTAGACACTCGAACGAGAGATACGCAGTATTTT
size: .; J: TRBJ1-1; D: .; V: TRBV2; CDR3: CASRRDLPSEAFF; DNA: TGTGCCAGCAGGAGGGACTTGCCCTCTGAAGCTTTCTTT
size: .; J: TRBJ2-7; D: TRBD1; V: TRBV9; CDR3: CASSPGQGVPSYEQYF; DNA: TGTGCCAGCAGCCCTGGACAGGGGGTACCCTCCTACGAGCAGTACTTC
size: few; J: TRBJ1-6; D: .; V: TRBV4-2; CDR3: CASSQAPTRGNSPLHF; DNA: TGTGCCAGCAGCCAAGCCCCTACCCGCGGAAATTCACCCCTCCACTTT
size: .; J: TRBJ2-3; D: TRBD2; V: TRBV2; CDR3: CASSIAGGRTDTQYF; DNA: TGTGCCAGCAGTATAGCGGGGGGCCGCACAGATACGCAGTATTTT
size: .; J: TRBJ2-5; D: .; V: TRBV28; CDR3: CASSFMIGSGHQETQYF; DNA: TGTGCCAGCAGTTTTATGATAGGGAGCGGACACCAAGAGACCCAGTACTTC
size: few; J: TRBJ1-5; D: .; V: TRBV7-2; CDR3: CASSLGGKGNQPQHF; DNA: TGTGCCAGCAGCTTAGGAGGGAAGGGCAATCAGCCCCAGCATTTT
size: few; J: TRBJ1-2; D: .; V: TRBV27; CDR3: CASSLAGMGGYTF; DNA: TGTGCCAGCAGTTTAGCGGGTATGGGTGGCTACACCTTC
size: .; J: TRBJ2-7; D: .; V: TRBV6-5; CDR3: CASSYSIPGSAYEQYF; DNA: TGTGCCAGCAGTTACTCAATTCCAGGGAGCGCCTACGAGCAGTACTTC
size: .; J: TRBJ2-7; D: TRBD1; V: TRBV5-5; CDR3: CASSPGQGAREQYF; DNA: TGTGCCAGCAGCCCGGGACAGGGGGCACGGGAGCAGTACTTC
size: few; J: TRBJ1-6; D: .; V: TRBV5-1; CDR3: CASSLGGKGNSPLHF; DNA: TGCGCCAGCAGCTTGGGGGGGAAGGGAAATTCACCCCTCCACTTT
size: .; J: TRBJ2-1; D: .; V: TRBV6-6; CDR3: CASQGLGEQFF; DNA: TGTGCCTCCCAAGGGCTGGGAGAGCAGTTCTTC
size: few; J: TRBJ1-2; D: .; V: TRBV30; CDR3: CAWSVLTQQSYGYTF; DNA: TGTGCCTGGAGTGTGCTAACGCAGCAGAGCTATGGCTACACCTTC
size: .; J: TRBJ2-7; D: TRBD1; V: TRBV5-6; CDR3: CASSWPGQGWDEQYF; DNA: TGTGCCAGCAGCTGGCCGGGACAGGGATGGGACGAGCAGTACTTC
size: .; J: TRBJ1-2; D: .; V: TRBV28; CDR3: CASSLSLGYTF; DNA: TGTGCCAGCAGTTTAAGTCTTGGCTACACCTTC
size: few; J: TRBJ2-5; D: .; V: TRBV7-9; CDR3: CASSLFFVSHQETQYF; DNA: TGTGCCAGCAGCCTTTTTTTCGTTTCCCACCAAGAGACCCAGTACTTC
size: .; J: TRBJ2-3; D: .; V: TRBV4-2; CDR3: CASSQELATDTQYF; DNA: TGTGCCAGCAGCCAAGAACTAGCTACAGATACGCAGTATTTT
size: .; J: TRBJ1-2; D: TRBD1; V: TRBV29-1; CDR3: CSVEGDRGIWADGYTF; DNA: TGCAGCGTTGAAGGGGACAGGGGAATTTGGGCGGATGGCTACACCTTC
size: .; J: TRBJ2-2; D: .; V: TRBV16; CDR3: CASSQRQSRATGELFF; DNA: TGTGCCAGCAGCCAAAGACAATCGCGAGCTACCGGGGAGCTGTTTTTT
size: .; J: TRBJ1-1; D: .; V: TRBV4-1; CDR3: CASSQDRGITEAFF; DNA: TGCGCCAGCAGCCAAGATCGCGGGATAACTGAAGCTTTCTTT
size: .; J: TRBJ2-7; D: TRBD2; V: TRBV2; CDR3: CASSPTSGSTYEQYF; DNA: TGTGCCAGCAGTCCTACTAGCGGGTCGACCTACGAGCAGTACTTC